These 20 T cell receptor beta chains came from one sample sequenced in a study of cytomegalovirus exposure and HLA in healthy donors. Data came from immunoSEQ multiplex PCR; TCRdb stores just in-frame clones and leaves some out. Of roughly 240,000 clones listed, 80% to 90% are singletons. The specimen sequenced was PBMCs. Receptors were obtained from a man aged 18 to 35 in good health and CMV-seronegative.

The chain recombines TRBV12-5 with TRBJ2-7; 8 nucleotides line up with TRBD1. The CDR3 extends over 14 amino acids. The germline gives CDR1 LGHNT, CDR2 FRNRAP. Unmatched junction bases numbered 12, after V lost 7 bases and J lost 7 bases. CDR3 DNA: TGTGCTAGTGCTCGGGACAGGTGGGCGGGAGAGCAGTACTTC. Its translation: CASARDRWAGEQYF.

At least ten counts were recorded for this clone. V usage is TRBV4-1 and J usage is TRBJ1-3; TRBD1 matches 8 bases. Germline V gene lookup returns CDR1 MGHRA and CDR2 YSYEKL. V lost 2 bases to trimming and J lost 7 bases; unmatched junction nucleotides: 19. The CDR3 loop spans 19 amino acids. CDR3 sequence (DNA): TGCGCCAGCAGCCAAAGGTCGAGCTTCCAGGGGGCTCGTTCGAACACCATATATTTT. It is translated as CASSQRSSFQGARSNTIYF.

This chain connects TRBV11-2 to TRBJ2-7, with D hard to call. Trimming took off 5 bases at V and 4 bases at J, with 12 bases between the two ends. CDR3 length equals 13 residues. Germline CDR1 SGHAT, CDR2 FQNNGV. This CDR3 is CASSPAGGYEQYF. The CDR3 DNA reads TGTGCCAGCAGCCCCGCCGGCGGTTACGAGCAGTACTTC.

The rearrangement uses TRBV4-3 and TRBJ1-4, with 7 positions matching TRBD1. V lost 5 bases and J lost 8; bases outside the gene matches: 11. Germline V lookup: CDR1 LGHNA, CDR2 YSLEER. The CDR3 is 15 amino acids. The CDR3: CASSKGSGGREKLFF. The CDR3 nucleotides read TGCGCCAGCAGCAAAGGTTCAGGGGGGAGGGAAAAACTGTTTTTT.

The chain employs TRBV5-6 and TRBJ2-7; 9 bases agree with TRBD1. Germline V gives CDR1 SGHDT, CDR2 YYEEEE. V trimming: 4 bases; J trimming: 1 base; junction bases outside the gene matches: 3. The length of the CDR3 is 14 residues. CDR3 amino acids: CASSPGQGSYEQYF. The DNA of the CDR3 is TGTGCCAGCAGCCCCGGACAGGGGTCCTACGAGCAGTACTTC.

This sequence joins TRBV4-1 and TRBJ1-2; D gene unclear. The CDR3 is 16 amino acids. The V end lost 1 base, the J end lost 4 bases, and 16 bases lay between the germline ends. Looked up from germline, CDR1 is MGHRA and CDR2 is YSYEKL. The CDR3 here is CASSQVVEGLGYGYTF. Here the CDR3 DNA reads TGCGCCAGCAGCCAAGTTGTCGAGGGCTTGGGCTATGGCTACACCTTC.

V and J are TRBV9 and TRBJ2-7; D may be TRBD2 (5 bases). There are 14 residues in the CDR3. Germline V gives CDR1 SGDLS, CDR2 YYNGEE. Between the trimmed V and J ends, which lost 0 bases and 7 bases, there was a span of 14 bases. The CDR3 nucleotides read TGTGCCAGCAGCGTAGAAGTTGGAGGCGTGGAGCAGTACTTC. The encoded protein is CASSVEVGGVEQYF.

The chain employs TRBV2 and TRBJ2-1, with D perhaps matching TRBD2 (7 bases). The CDR3 length is 13 residues. The germline CDR1 and CDR2 sequences are SNHLY and FYNNEI. Trimming took 8 bases from V and 4 from J, leaving 12 bases between them. CDR3 DNA: TGTGCCAGCGGGCGGGGGCCTTACAATGAGCAGTTCTTC. Translated: CASGRGPYNEQFF.

The gene calls are TRBV4-1 and TRBJ1-2, with a weak D call TRBD1 (5 bases). V gave up 1 base and J gave up 4 bases, with 13 bases separating them. Germline assignment: CDR1 MGHRA and CDR2 YSYEKL. The CDR3 runs 15 residues. This chain's CDR3 is CASSQVVGRVYGYTF. The CDR3 nucleotides are TGCGCCAGCAGCCAAGTGGTTGGCAGGGTCTATGGCTACACCTTC.

This clone appeared once. This sequence joins TRBV28 and TRBJ2-4; no firm D call. V was trimmed by 7 bases and J by 9 bases, leaving 19 bases between them. This CDR3 has 14 amino acids. Germline V gene sequence: CDR1 MDHEN, CDR2 SYDVKM. DNA of the CDR3: TGTGCCAGCAACCCCGCTTTTGGTCTCGGCATTCAGTACTTC. This translates into CASNPAFGLGIQYF.

The chain recombines TRBV7-6 with TRBJ2-3, with D possibly TRBD2 on 5 matching bases. Per germline, CDR1 SGHVS and CDR2 FNYEAQ. The CDR3 is made up of 15 amino acids. V was pared by 5 bases and J by 5 bases, with 17 bases between. The CDR3 DNA sequence: TGTGCCAGCAGCCCCGGGGTGGCGCCGGAAGATACGCAGTATTTT. Encoded protein: CASSPGVAPEDTQYF.

This clone was seen a few times. This chain connects TRBV4-1 to TRBJ2-7, with 10 bases lining up with TRBD1. Germline trimming cut 1 base from V and 0 bases from J; bases unmatched to any gene: 0. Germline CDR1 MGHRA, CDR2 YSYEKL. The CDR3 has 15 amino acids. In DNA, the CDR3 is TGCGCCAGCAGCCAAGGGACAGGGGGCTCCTACGAGCAGTACTTC. Translation gives CASSQGTGGSYEQYF.

The chain couples TRBV4-3 to TRBJ1-2; the D gene is possibly TRBD1 (5 bases). V dropped 0 bases and J dropped 4 bases, with 9 bases sitting between them. The CDR3 runs to 14 residues. Germline assignment: CDR1 LGHNA and CDR2 YSLEER. CDR3: CASSQDGGVYGYTF. The CDR3 DNA is TGCGCCAGCAGCCAAGATGGGGGGGTCTATGGCTACACCTTC.

The J gene is TRBJ2-7, the V gene TRBV30; TRBD1 matches 10 bases. The CDR3 loop spans 13 amino acids. Trimming took 8 bases from V and 5 from J; bases not matched to a gene: 9. The germline V gene has CDR1 GTSNPN and CDR2 SVGIG (reference sequence). In DNA, the CDR3 is TGTGCCGGGACAGGGGCGAATGTTAACGAGCAGTACTTC. This translates into CAGTGANVNEQYF.

This chain connects TRBV7-9 to TRBJ1-1, with 8 nucleotides matching TRBD1. In germline, CDR1 is SEHNR, CDR2 FQNEAQ (reference sequence). The V gene end was trimmed by 5 bases and the J gene end by 10 bases; junction bases not matched to a gene: 9. The CDR3 runs to 13 residues. The CDR3 region is CASSPPGQEGAFF. CDR3 nucleotide sequence: TGTGCCAGCAGCCCACCGGGACAGGAGGGAGCTTTCTTT.

To note about this clone: One end of the junction does not line up with germline, which may come from a read error. The rearrangement uses TRBV7-9 and TRBJ2-7; the D gene is possibly TRBD1 (5 bases). CDR3 length equals 12 residues. Germline loops: CDR1 SEHNR, CDR2 FQNEAQ (reference sequence). This chain's CDR3 is CASTTDSYEQYF. The DNA of the CDR3 is TGTGCCAGTACGACAGACTCCTACGAGCAGTACTTT.

The genes are TRBV5-1 and TRBJ2-1; D not certain. This CDR3 is built from 14 residues. Germline CDR1 is SGHRS and CDR2 is YFSETQ. Between the trimmed V and J ends, which lost 0 bases and 5 bases, there was a span of 9 bases. In DNA form, the CDR3 reads TGCGCCAGCAGCTTGGACCCGCAGAACAATGAGCAGTTCTTC. The encoded protein is CASSLDPQNNEQFF.

The gene calls are TRBV5-6 and TRBJ2-3, with D unresolved. The CDR3 runs to 12 residues. From germline, CDR1 is SGHDT and CDR2 YYEEEE. V was shortened by 0 bases and J by 8 bases, with 7 bases between the two germline ends. The CDR3 DNA reads as TGTGCCAGCAGCTTGGCCGGTATTACGCAGTATTTT. Amino acid sequence: CASSLAGITQYF. The entire variable domain, with the rest obtained from reference TRBV5-6 and TRBJ2-3, is as follows: DAGVTQSPTHLIKTRGQQVTLRCSPKSGHDTVSWYQQALGQGPQFIFQYYEEEERQRGNFPDRFSGHQFPNYSSELNVNALLLGDSALYLCASSLAGITQYFGPGTRLTVL.

This clone showed up just a few times. J is TRBJ2-4 and V is TRBV6-5, with D perhaps matching TRBD2 (5 bases). This CDR3 is 12 amino acids long. CDR1 MNHEY and CDR2 SVGAGI come from the germline V gene. The ends were cut back, 0 bases at V and 15 bases at J, with 12 bases in the middle. The chain's CDR3 is CASSYSEQSGYF. For the CDR3, the DNA is TGTGCCAGCAGTTACTCGGAGCAGAGCGGGTACTTC.

The chain uses TRBV19 and TRBJ2-5, with 7 bases that match TRBD1. J lost 2 bases, V lost 6 bases, and 9 bases had no gene match. Germline loops: CDR1 LNHDA, CDR2 SQIVND (reference sequence). The CDR3 covers 15 residues. The CDR3 loop reads CASRPKGARQETQYF. The CDR3 nucleotides are TGTGCCAGTAGACCAAAGGGGGCCCGACAAGAGACCCAGTACTTC.